The T cell receptor (beta chain) described here comes from a study of healthy donors' naive CD4 and CD8 T cells. A linear amplification protocol produced the TCR libraries from approximately 460 ng of total RNA. MiXCR, applied by TCRdb to the reads, yields one record per CDR3 protein. The sample shows around 200,000 distinct CDR3 sequences, over 60% of them seen only once. The CDR3 runs 14 residues. Trimming cost V 4 bases and J 7 bases, with 16 bases left between them. The germline gives CDR1 SQVTM, CDR2 ANQGSEA. The sample taken for sequencing was naive CD4+ and CD8+ T cells sorted from blood, pooled from several donors. This sequence originates from a pool of human donors in good health; the sample pools cells from several healthy donors. The chain has TRBV29-1 and TRBJ2-2; D may correspond to TRBD1 or TRBD2 (5 bases each). The CDR3 sequence: CSVGGGRWDGELFF. The CDR3 region has the DNA TGCAGCGTTGGTGGGGGAAGGTGGGACGGGGAGCTGTTTTTT.